The 21 T cell receptor beta chains below were found in one sample sequenced in a study of cytomegalovirus exposure and HLA in healthy donors. With 60 Vbeta and 13 Jbeta primers, the PCR was carried out. TCRdb's table, derived via immunoSEQ multiplex PCR, lists solely in-frame clones and lacks some. The data contain 90,000 to 100,000 clones, about 74% of them seen just once; the ten biggest clones take up 1.5% to 2%. The specimen was PBMCs. The receptors were sampled from a male donor in good health and CMV-seronegative.

This clone has a handful of counts. The chain uses TRBV4-2 and TRBJ2-1; TRBD2 aligns across 7 bases. Germline-derived CDR1 and CDR2 are LGHNA and YNFKEQ. V gave up 0 bases and J gave up 5 bases; unmatched junction bases: 7. The CDR3 contains 16 residues. CDR3 DNA: TGTGCCAGCAGCCAAGATTTGAGCGGGGTTCACAATGAGCAGTTCTTC. Encoded protein: CASSQDLSGVHNEQFF.

The chain is built from TRBV28 and TRBJ2-1; D not resolved. From germline, CDR1 is MDHEN and CDR2 SYDVKM. The CDR3 covers 12 residues. V lost 1 base to trimming and J lost 4 bases, with 2 bases between them. The CDR3 DNA is TGTGCCAGCAGTTTATCTTACAATGAGCAGTTCTTC. This translates into CASSLSYNEQFF.

The V call is TRBV7-7, the J call TRBJ2-7; TRBD1 agrees at 8 bases. This CDR3 has 14 residues. Germline trimming cut 5 bases from V and 4 bases from J; bases unmatched to any gene: 7. The germline CDR1 and CDR2 sequences are SSHAT and FNYEAQ (reference sequence). In DNA form, the CDR3 reads TGTGCCAGCAGCCCAGGACAGGGAGAGTACGAGCAGTACTTC. Amino acid sequence: CASSPGQGEYEQYF.

This clone has only one observation. The CDR3 DNA sequence: TGTGCCATCAGCGGACTAGCGGGAACGCTCGAGCAGTACTTC. Protein sequence: CAISGLAGTLEQYF. The chain is built from TRBV10-3 and TRBJ2-7, with 12 bases that match TRBD2. The J segment lost 6 bases and the V segment lost 6 bases, leaving 6 bases of the junction unmatched. The V gene's germline CDR1 is ENHRY and CDR2 SYGVKD. The CDR3 extends over 14 amino acids.

The sample holds a few counts of this clone. V gene TRBV30 combines with J gene TRBJ2-3; D gene ambiguous. This CDR3 contains 16 residues. CDR1 GTSNPN and CDR2 SVGIG come from the germline V gene (reference sequence). V gave up 0 bases and J gave up 0 bases, with 13 bases separating them. In nucleotides, the CDR3 is TGTGCCTGGAGTGTACCCAGGATCACTAGCACAGATACGCAGTATTTT. Its protein is CAWSVPRITSTDTQYF.

The V call is TRBV5-1, the J call TRBJ2-3; tentatively, D is TRBD2 (6 bases). Per the germline V gene, CDR1 is SGHRS and CDR2 is YFSETQ. This CDR3 spans 14 amino acids. Between the trimmed V and J ends, which lost 2 bases and 2 bases, there was a span of 9 bases. For the CDR3, the DNA is TGCGCCAGCAGCTTCGGGGGATTCACAGATACGCAGTATTTT. Residues: CASSFGGFTDTQYF.

J is TRBJ2-5 and V is TRBV5-1; 8 positions match TRBD1. Looked up from germline, CDR1 is SGHRS and CDR2 is YFSETQ. The CDR3 is made up of 14 amino acids. V lost 1 base, J lost 5 bases, and 4 bases stayed unmatched. Here the CDR3 reads CASSLTGGRETQYF. The CDR3 DNA sequence: TGCGCCAGCAGCTTGACAGGGGGAAGGGAGACCCAGTACTTC.

This chain links TRBV9 with TRBJ2-7; 8 bases fit TRBD1. The germline V gene encodes CDR1 SGDLS and CDR2 YYNGEE. The CDR3 is made up of 15 amino acids. Trimming took 0 bases from V and 4 from J; bases not matched to a gene: 6. The CDR3 loop reads CASSVGSGGRYEQYF. CDR3 bases: TGTGCCAGCAGCGTAGGATCAGGGGGCAGATACGAGCAGTACTTC.

The J gene is TRBJ2-7, the V gene TRBV7-9, with D perhaps matching TRBD2 (5 bases). The CDR3 consists of 15 residues. Germline V gene sequence: CDR1 SEHNR, CDR2 FQNEAQ (reference sequence). V was trimmed by 4 bases and J by 2 bases, leaving 15 bases between them. The CDR3 region is CASSSSRTGAYEQYF. DNA for the CDR3: TGTGCCAGCAGCTCCTCCCGGACTGGGGCCTACGAGCAGTACTTC.

V is TRBV6-4 and J is TRBJ2-3; TRBD2 agrees at 10 bases. Germline assignment: CDR1 MRHNA and CDR2 SNTAGT. This CDR3 has 15 amino acids. J gave up 4 bases and V 4 bases, and 5 bases lay outside the gene matches. CDR3 sequence (DNA): TGTGCCAGCAGTGTAACAACTAGCGGGGCAGATACGCAGTATTTT. It codes for CASSVTTSGADTQYF.

This clone was recorded only once. The V and J genes are TRBV29-1 and TRBJ2-2; 7 nucleotides line up with TRBD1. This CDR3 comprises 13 residues. The ends lost 4 bases at V and 5 bases at J; junction bases unmatched: 4. The germline gives CDR1 SQVTM, CDR2 ANQGSEA. As DNA, the CDR3 is TGCAGCGTTGGTGTGACAGGGACCGGGGAGCTGTTTTTT. Its protein product is CSVGVTGTGELFF.

This clone has only one observation. The J gene is TRBJ1-4, the V gene TRBV6-5, with D tentatively TRBD1 (6 bases). V lost 7 bases, J lost 4 bases, and 16 bases lay in between. The CDR3 runs to 15 residues. Germline V gene data show CDR1 as MNHEY and CDR2 as SVGAGI. CDR3 bases: TGTGCCAGCACCCCCGGCCAGGGGATTAATGAAAAACTGTTTTTT. Translation gives CASTPGQGINEKLFF.

This clone has only one observation. V usage is TRBV7-3 and J usage is TRBJ2-1; D possibly corresponds to TRBD1 (6 bases). The CDR3 runs to 14 residues. Trimming shortened V by 4 bases and J by 7 bases, and 14 bases separated the two germline ends. Germline loops: CDR1 SGHTA, CDR2 FQGTGA. The CDR3: CASSSSPQGNEQFF. CDR3 coding DNA: TGTGCCAGCAGCTCAAGCCCGCAGGGGAATGAGCAGTTCTTC.

The rearrangement links TRBV19 to TRBJ1-2; no reliable D call. V shed 3 bases and J shed 0 bases, with 8 bases lying between them. The CDR3 has 14 amino acids. Germline CDR1 reads LNHDA; CDR2 reads SQIVND (reference sequence). The CDR3 sequence: CASSILGANYGYTF. The CDR3 DNA reads TGTGCCAGTAGTATCCTAGGAGCTAACTATGGCTACACCTTC.

This clone showed up just a few times. The V gene is TRBV5-1, the J gene TRBJ2-3; TRBD1 matches at 9 bases. Germline CDR1 reads SGHRS; CDR2 reads YFSETQ. This CDR3 is 16 amino acids long. Trimming cost V 0 bases and J 3 bases; bases outside gene matches: 5. CDR3 sequence (DNA): TGCGCCAGCAGCTTGGGGGGGACAGGGAGGACAGATACGCAGTATTTT. Translating it yields CASSLGGTGRTDTQYF.

This clone has only a few counts. CDR3 DNA: TGTGCCAGCAGTGATCTGTGGCTAGCGGGAGGGGATACGCAGTATTTT. It is translated as CASSDLWLAGGDTQYF. The rearrangement links TRBV2 to TRBJ2-3; 12 nucleotides agree with TRBD2. Trimming at V came to 3 bases and at J to 6 bases, leaving 7 bases not matched to a gene. The germline V gene encodes CDR1 SNHLY and CDR2 FYNNEI. This CDR3 is 16 amino acids long. The whole variable domain, filled in from reference TRBV2 and TRBJ2-3, reads EPEVTQTPSHQVTQMGQEVILRCVPISNHLYFYWYRQILGQKVEFLVSFYNNEISEKSEIFDDQFSVERPDGSNFTLKIRSTKLEDSAMYFCASSDLWLAGGDTQYFGPGTRLTVL.

The chain employs TRBV5-1 and TRBJ2-5, with D unresolved. This CDR3 comprises 14 residues. V shed 0 bases and J shed 2 bases, with 8 bases lying between them. CDR1 is SGHRS, CDR2 YFSETQ, per germline. CDR3 in DNA: TGCGCCAGCAGCTTGGCAGGATCTCAAGAGACCCAGTACTTC. Protein: CASSLAGSQETQYF.

The rearrangement uses TRBV5-4 and TRBJ2-7; possibly TRBD2 for D (6 bases). CDR1 and CDR2 (germline): SGHNT, YYREEE (reference sequence). The CDR3 contains 18 residues. V was cut by 3 bases and J by 4 bases, with 26 bases left in between. CDR3 residues: CASSSWMEGSPRDYEQYF. The CDR3 DNA follows: TGTGCCAGCAGCTCCTGGATGGAGGGGTCCCCGAGGGATTACGAGCAGTACTTC.

V and J are TRBV27 and TRBJ2-7; 10 bases agree with TRBD1. The V gene's germline CDR1 is MNHEY and CDR2 SMNVEV (reference sequence). The CDR3 extends over 15 amino acids. V gave up 5 bases and J gave up 6 bases; unmatched junction bases: 10. CDR3 sequence (DNA): TGTGCCAGCAGTGGGGGGACAGGGGTTGGGAGCGAGCAGTACTTC. This encodes CASSGGTGVGSEQYF.

The chain has TRBV4-1 and TRBJ2-1; 10 nucleotides align to TRBD2. The V gene end was trimmed by 0 bases and the J gene end by 10 bases; junction bases not matched to a gene: 6. Germline lookup yields CDR1 MGHRA and CDR2 YSYEKL. This CDR3 has 15 residues. CDR3 in DNA: TGCGCCAGCAGCCAAGAAACTAGCGGGAATTGGGAGCAGTTCTTC. This sequence encodes CASSQETSGNWEQFF.

The chain has TRBV28 and TRBJ2-7; 10 bases map to TRBD1. The CDR3 spans 16 residues. The V and J ends lost 2 bases and 5 bases, in that order; junction bases with no gene match: 9. Germline V lookup: CDR1 MDHEN, CDR2 SYDVKM. The CDR3 loop reads CASSLPATGGINEQYF. The CDR3 bases are TGTGCCAGCAGTTTACCCGCGACAGGGGGCATCAACGAGCAGTACTTC.